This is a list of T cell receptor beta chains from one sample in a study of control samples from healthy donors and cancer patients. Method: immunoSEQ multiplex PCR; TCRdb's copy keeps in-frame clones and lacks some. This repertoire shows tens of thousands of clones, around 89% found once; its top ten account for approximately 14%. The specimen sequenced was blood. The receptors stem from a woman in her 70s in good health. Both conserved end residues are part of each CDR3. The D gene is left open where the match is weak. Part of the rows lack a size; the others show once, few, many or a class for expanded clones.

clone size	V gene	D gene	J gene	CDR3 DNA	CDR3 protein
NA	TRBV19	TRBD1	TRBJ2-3	TGTGCCACTGGACAGGGTGGCACAGATACGCAGTATTTT	CATGQGGTDTQYF
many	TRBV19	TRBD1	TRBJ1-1	TGTGCCAGTAGCCTTAGGACAGGCCCCACTGAAGCTTTCTTT	CASSLRTGPTEAFF
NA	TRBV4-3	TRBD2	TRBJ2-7	TGCGCCAGCAGCCAGGGGACTAGCCTGGCCTACGAGCAGTACTTC	CASSQGTSLAYEQYF
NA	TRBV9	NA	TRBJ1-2	TGTGCCAGCAGCGTAGACCTCAGGGAGGATGGCTACACCTTC	CASSVDLREDGYTF
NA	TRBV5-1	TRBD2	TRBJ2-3	TGCGCCAGCAGCTTGGCCGGCCTAGCGGGGAGATCGGATACGCAGTATTTT	CASSLAGLAGRSDTQYF
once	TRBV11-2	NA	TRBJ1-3	TGTGCCAGCAGCCCCCGAGGGGGGGCTCAGGGAAACACCATATATTTT	CASSPRGGAQGNTIYF
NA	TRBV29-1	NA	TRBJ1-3	TGCAGCGTTGTCTACGCGGTAGGAAACACCATATATTTT	CSVVYAVGNTIYF
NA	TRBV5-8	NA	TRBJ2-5	TGTGCCAGCAGCTTAAAGGGGGGCCCTCGGGAGACCCAGTACTTC	CASSLKGGPRETQYF
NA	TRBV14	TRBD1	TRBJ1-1	TGTGCCAGCAGCCCGACAGGGGAATTGTACACTGAAGCTTTCTTT	CASSPTGELYTEAFF
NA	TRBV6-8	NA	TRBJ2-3	TGTGCCAGCAGTTACTCGAAGCAGGGCTTGAGCACAGATACGCAGTATTTT	CASSYSKQGLSTDTQYF
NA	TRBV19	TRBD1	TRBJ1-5	TGTGCCAGTAGTATTGCCTTAGGGACAGGCCAGCCCCAGCATTTT	CASSIALGTGQPQHF
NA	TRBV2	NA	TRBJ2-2	TGTGCCAGCAGTGGGAACAGTTTCACCGGGGAGCTGTTTTTT	CASSGNSFTGELFF
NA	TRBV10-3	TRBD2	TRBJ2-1	TGTGCCATCAGTGAGTCGGATAGCGGGAGTAATGAGCAGTTCTTC	CAISESDSGSNEQFF
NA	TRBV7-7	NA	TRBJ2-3	TGTGCTAGCAGCCCCGTGGGACCCGGGGCAGATACGCAGTATTTT	CASSPVGPGADTQYF
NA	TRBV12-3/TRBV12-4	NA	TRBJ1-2	TGTGCCAGCGGGGACGGACTTAACTATGGCTACACCTTC	CASGDGLNYGYTF
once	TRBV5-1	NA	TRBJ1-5	TGCGCCAGCAGCTTGGCCGGAGATCAGCCCCAGCATTTT	CASSLAGDQPQHF
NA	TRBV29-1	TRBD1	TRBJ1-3	TGCAGCGTTGCGGGACAGGATATCTCTGGAAACACCATATATTTT	CSVAGQDISGNTIYF
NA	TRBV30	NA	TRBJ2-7	TGTGCCTGGAACGGACAGAGCTCCTACGAGCAGTACTTC	CAWNGQSSYEQYF
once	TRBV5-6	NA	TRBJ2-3	TGTGCCAGCAGCTCCACGAGGGGTACCAGGGCGCAGTATTTT	CASSSTRGTRAQYF
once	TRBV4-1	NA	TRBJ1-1	TGCGCCAGCAGCCAGAGTAGGCAGGGCGGGAACACTGAAGCTTTCTTT	CASSQSRQGGNTEAFF
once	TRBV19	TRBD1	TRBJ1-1	TGTGCCAGTCGCTTGAAGGACAGGTTGAACACTGAAGCTTTCTTT	CASRLKDRLNTEAFF
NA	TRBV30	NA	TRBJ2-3	TGTGCCTGGGGTCCCGGGGCAGATACGCAGTATTTT	CAWGPGADTQYF
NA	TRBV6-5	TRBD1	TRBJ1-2	TGTGCCAGCAGTCTGGACAGGGTAGGTGGCTACACCTTC	CASSLDRVGGYTF
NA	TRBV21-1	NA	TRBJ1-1	TGTGCCAGCAGTCCTTCGACAAAGTTGAACACTGAAGCTTTCTTT	CASSPSTKLNTEAFF
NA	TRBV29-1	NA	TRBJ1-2	TGCAGCGTTGAATCAATAGCAGGGAACGGCTACACCTTC	CSVESIAGNGYTF
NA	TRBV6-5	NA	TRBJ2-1	TGTGCCAGCAGTTACGGTCAGAATGAGCAGTTCTTC	CASSYGQNEQFF
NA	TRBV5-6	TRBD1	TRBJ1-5	TGTGCCAGCAGCTTTCAGGGGGGACCGAATCAGCCCCAGCATTTT	CASSFQGGPNQPQHF
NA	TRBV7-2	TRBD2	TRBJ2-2	TGTGCCAGCAGTTCGGGGAGCGGGAGTGACGGGGAGCTGTTTTTT	CASSSGSGSDGELFF
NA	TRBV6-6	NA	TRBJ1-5	TGTGCCAGCACCGCAGGGAGGGACAGCAATCAGCCCCAGCATTTT	CASTAGRDSNQPQHF
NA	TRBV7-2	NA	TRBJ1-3	TGTGCCAGCAGCGGGAGGGTTAGCTCTGGAAACACCATATATTTT	CASSGRVSSGNTIYF
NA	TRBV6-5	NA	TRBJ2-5	TGTGCCAGCAGAGGGGAGACCCAGTACTTC	CASRGETQYF
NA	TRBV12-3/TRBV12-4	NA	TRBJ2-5	TGTGCCAGCAGCCTTGGACTTCAAGAGACCCAGTACTTC	CASSLGLQETQYF
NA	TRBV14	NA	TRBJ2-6	TGTGCCAGCAGCGTACTCTCTGGGGCCAACGTCCTGACTTTC	CASSVLSGANVLTF
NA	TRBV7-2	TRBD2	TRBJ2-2	TGTGCCAGCAGTCAGGGACTAGCGGGAGTGTACACCGGGGAGCTGTTTTTT	CASSQGLAGVYTGELFF
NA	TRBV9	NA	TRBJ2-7	TGTGCCAGCAGCGTAGGGTGGGGGAGCTCCTACGAGCAGTACTTC	CASSVGWGSSYEQYF
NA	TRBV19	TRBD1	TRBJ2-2	TGTGCCAGCACCAACAGGGGGCGAAGCTTTATCGGGGAGCTGTTTTTT	CASTNRGRSFIGELFF
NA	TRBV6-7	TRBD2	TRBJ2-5	TGTGCCAGCAGTTACTCGGGCGGGAGGCAGGGGGAGACCCAGTACTTC	CASSYSGGRQGETQYF
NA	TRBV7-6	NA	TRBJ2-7	TGTGCCAGCAGCCGCGAGGCAGGAACCTACGAGCAGTACTTC	CASSREAGTYEQYF
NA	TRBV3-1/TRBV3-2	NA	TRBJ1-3	TGTGCCAGCAGCCAAGGTAGCAGGAGATCTGGAAACACCATATATTTT	CASSQGSRRSGNTIYF
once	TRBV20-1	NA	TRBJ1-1	TGCAGTGCTAGCGGGGAGGTGGCTTTCTTT	CSASGEVAFF
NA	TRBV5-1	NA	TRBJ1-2	TGCGCCAGCAGCTCGGGGGGCCCGTTTGATGGCTACACCTTC	CASSSGGPFDGYTF
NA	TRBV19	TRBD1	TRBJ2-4	TGTGCCAGTAGTATAGATTTCAGGGGGACCAAAAACATTCAGTACTTC	CASSIDFRGTKNIQYF
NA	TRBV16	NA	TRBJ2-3	TGTGCCAGCAGCCAAATCCTCTCCCTCACAGATACGCAGTATTTT	CASSQILSLTDTQYF
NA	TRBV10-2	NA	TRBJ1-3	TGCGCCGGCTCCGACAGGCTCTCTGGAAACACCATATATTTT	CAGSDRLSGNTIYF
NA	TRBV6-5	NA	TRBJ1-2	TGTGCCAGCAGTTACTCGGGGGAGGGGCCCTGGGGCTACACCTTC	CASSYSGEGPWGYTF
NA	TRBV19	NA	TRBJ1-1	TGTGCCAGTAGTCCATCCGGGACTGAAGCTTTCTTT	CASSPSGTEAFF
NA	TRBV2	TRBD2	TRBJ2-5	TGTGCCAGCAGGCCTGGGCGGGGGGCCAAGGAGACCCAGTACTTC	CASRPGRGAKETQYF
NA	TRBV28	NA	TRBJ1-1	TGTGCCAGCACTGTGGGGGGGCTTGAAGCTTTCTTT	CASTVGGLEAFF
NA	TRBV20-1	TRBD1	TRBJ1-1	TGCAGTGCTAGTAAAGGGGGCGAAGGGGCTTTCTTT	CSASKGGEGAFF
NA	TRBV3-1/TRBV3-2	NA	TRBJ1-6	TGTGCCAGCAGCCAAGTAGGGAGCGGTTCACCCCTCCACTTT	CASSQVGSGSPLHF
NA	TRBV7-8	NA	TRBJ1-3	TGTGCCAGCAGCTTAGTGGGCGCAGGGCGGTCTGGAAACACCATATATTTT	CASSLVGAGRSGNTIYF
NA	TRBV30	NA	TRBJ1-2	TGTGCCTGGAGTGTAGCGCAGAAGGGTGGCTACACCTTC	CAWSVAQKGGYTF
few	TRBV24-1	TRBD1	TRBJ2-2	TGTGCCACCAGTGACCCTGGGACAGCCAACACCGGGGAGCTGTTTTTT	CATSDPGTANTGELFF
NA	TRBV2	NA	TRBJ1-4	TGTGCCAGCACCGGAGGCAGGGCGGAAAAACTGTTTTTT	CASTGGRAEKLFF
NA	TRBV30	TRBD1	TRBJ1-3	TGTGCCTGGAGCCGGGACAGTGGGACTGGAAACACCATATATTTT	CAWSRDSGTGNTIYF
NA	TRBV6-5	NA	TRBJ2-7	TGTGCCAGCAGTAAATCGATCCGCGATTCCCGGTACTTC	CASSKSIRDSRYF
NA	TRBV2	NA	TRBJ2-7	TGTGCCAGCAGGAGTGAGAGAACCTACGAGCAGTACTTC	CASRSERTYEQYF